The present TCR beta chain was sequenced within a study of T cells in Graves' hyperthyroidism and ophthalmopathy. Study background: Sampling of peripheral blood happened at initial diagnosis, prior to any treatment.

Amplification of TCR beta CDR3 regions was performed using RNA transcripts as template. Carried out on the TCR CDR3, a first-round RT-PCR used the HTBI primer set. TCRdb independently ran MiXCR on the multiplex PCR reads; one entry per CDR3 protein. Among roughly 290,000 distinct CDR3 sequences listed, approximately 13% were seen once. Germline CDR1 reads MRHNA; CDR2 reads SNTAGT. The CDR3 is 14 amino acids. V was shortened by 5 bases and J by 5 bases, with 12 bases between the two germline ends. Graves' hyperthyroidism was deemed stable absent ophthalmopathy progression within 18 months. In making diagnoses, clinical symptoms, serum thyroxine and TRAb, thyroid ultrasound and orbital computed tomography were all used.

The source is a woman in her forties with Graves' hyperthyroidism. The specimen was blood. The chain uses TRBV6-4 and TRBJ2-2; D ambiguous. CDR3 sequence reads: CASSSITGTGELFF. CDR3 sequence (DNA): TGTGCCAGCAGTTCAATCACCGGGACCGGGGAGCTGTTTTTT.